This passage covers 30 T cell receptor beta chains from one sample sequenced in a study of CD8+CD57+ T cells in acquired aplastic anemia (dated by TCRdb to the late 2010s). The sequencer listed for this sample is Illumina HiSeq 2000. Profiling of TCR beta VDJ combinations and CDR3 sequences used genomic DNA as the template. Using fastp trimming at Q25 and MiXCR clonotype assembly, TCRdb reanalyzed the public sequencing data and kept in-frame beta chains. Every entry covers one CDR3 protein and lists the most common genes and DNA from its rows. The sample contains about 190,000 distinct CDR3 sequences, around half of them found a single time. The ten top clones hold about 15% of the sample. Sequencing input: sorted CD4+, CD8+, or CD8+CD57+ T cells (not recorded which) from PBMCs. These receptors all stem from a human donor in good health, serving as a control.

This clonotype was seen repeatedly, ten times or more. The CDR3 DNA reads TGTGCCAGCAGCTTACGACAGGGTAATTCACCCCTCCACTTT. Residues: CASSLRQGNSPLHF. This chain links TRBV7-8 with TRBJ1-6; 7 bases are shared with TRBD1. V was pared by 2 bases and J by 6 bases, with 1 base of the junction left unmatched. CDR1 and CDR2 (germline): SGHVS, FQNEAQ. The CDR3 extends over 14 amino acids.

This rearrangement joins TRBV15 to TRBJ2-5, with 7 nucleotides matching TRBD2. J lost 4 bases, V lost 0 bases, and 11 bases had no gene match. The V gene's germline CDR1 is LNHNV and CDR2 YYDKDF (reference sequence). The CDR3 has 17 amino acids. The CDR3 DNA sequence: TGTGCCACCAGCAGAGAACGTGCAGGGAGGGGTGGAGAGACCCAGTACTTC. Translation: CATSRERAGRGGETQYF.

A word on this clonotype: This sequence may be a read error, since a much larger clone differs from it by one base. The chain is built from TRBV30 and TRBJ2-5; the D gene is possibly TRBD2 (5 bases). Germline assignment: CDR1 GTSNPN and CDR2 SVGIG (reference sequence). The CDR3 is 13 amino acids. The CDR3 DNA follows: TGTGCCTGGAGTGTACAATTGGGAGAGACCCGGTACTTC. This codes for CAWSVQLGETRYF.

Points on this clonotype: At one end, the junction sequence differs from germline, possibly due to a read error. The chain couples TRBV7-3 to TRBJ1-1; the D gene is possibly TRBD1 (6 bases). The germline V gene encodes CDR1 SGHTA and CDR2 FQGTGA. The CDR3 is made up of 18 amino acids. The CDR3: CASSRTTGPGSGTTEAFF. In nucleotides, the CDR3 is TGCGCCAGCAGCCGAACGACAGGTCCTGGAAGTGGGACCACTGAAGCTTTCTTT.

This clonotype is a singleton in its sample. The V and J genes are TRBV2 and TRBJ2-2; 8 nucleotides match TRBD1. The germline V gene encodes CDR1 SNHLY and CDR2 FYNNEI. CDR3 length: 17 residues. After removal of 4 bases from V and 4 bases from J, the junction contained 11 bases not matched to a gene. This CDR3 is CASSGLPGGARTGELFF. CDR3 nucleotides: TGTGCCAGCAGTGGTCTCCCAGGGGGCGCGCGCACCGGGGAGCTGTTTTTT.

Regarding this clonotype: A much larger clone sits a single nucleotide away, making a read error possible. Because the CDR3 is missing its conserved closing phenylalanine or tryptophan, this is likely a read error. The V and J genes are TRBV29-1 and TRBJ2-7; the D gene is possibly TRBD2 (5 bases). The CDR3 sequence is 13 residues long. V lost 4 bases to trimming and J lost 0 bases, with 10 bases between them. From germline, CDR1 is SQVTM and CDR2 ANQGSEA. The chain's CDR3 is CSVARRLSYEQYL. CDR3 nucleotide sequence: TGCAGCGTTGCCAGGAGGCTCTCCTACGAGCAGTACCTC.

A word on this clonotype: One junction end disagrees with the germline gene, perhaps due to a read error. The rearrangement uses TRBV10-2 and TRBJ1-4; 9 nucleotides align to TRBD1. Germline CDR1 and CDR2: WSHSY and SAAADI. The CDR3 runs 15 residues. The CDR3 loop reads CASSYIGQGREKLFF. The CDR3 DNA follows: TGTGCCAGCAGTTATATAGGACAGGGGAGAGAAAAACTGTTTTTT.

The CDR3 DNA follows: TGCAGCGTTGGTTCTAGCGGGTCCTCCTACGAGCAGTACTTC. Translating it yields CSVGSSGSSYEQYF. This rearrangement joins TRBV29-1 to TRBJ2-7, with 8 bases fitting TRBD2. Germline CDR1 is SQVTM and CDR2 is ANQGSEA. J gave up 0 bases and V 4 bases, and 5 bases lay outside the gene matches. CDR3 length: 14 residues.

This clonotype has at least ten counts. The chain uses TRBV5-1 and TRBJ2-2, with 7 positions matching TRBD1. J lost 4 bases, V lost 1 base, and 4 bases had no gene match. This CDR3 spans 15 amino acids. Per the germline V gene, CDR1 is SGHRS and CDR2 is YFSETQ. The CDR3 DNA is TGCGCCAGCAGCTTGCGGACAGGCCCCACCGGGGAGCTGTTTTTT. This sequence encodes CASSLRTGPTGELFF.

The sample holds many counts of this clonotype. This rearrangement joins TRBV24-1 to TRBJ2-7; weak D call: TRBD1 (6 bases). The germline V and J ends were trimmed by 0 bases and 6 bases, with 11 bases remaining between them. The CDR3 loop spans 14 amino acids. Germline V lookup: CDR1 KGHDR, CDR2 SFDVKD. This CDR3 is CATSDLATGGEQYF. CDR3 DNA: TGTGCCACCAGTGATTTGGCGACAGGAGGCGAGCAGTACTTC.

The chain carries TRBV19 and TRBJ1-3, with D tentatively TRBD1 (5 bases). V was cut by 4 bases and J by 11 bases, with 18 bases left in between. Per germline, CDR1 LNHDA and CDR2 SQIVND (reference sequence). CDR3 size: 14 residues. CDR3: CASSTGPSLGSIYF. In DNA form, the CDR3 reads TGTGCCAGTAGTACGGGACCGTCACTTGGCTCCATATATTTT. The variable domain in full, with the rest retrieved from reference TRBV19 and TRBJ1-3, is DGGITQSPKYLFRKEGQNVTLSCEQNLNHDAMYWYRQDPGQGLRLIYYSQIVNDFQKGDIAEGYSVSREKKESFPLTVTSAQKNPTAFYLCASSTGPSLGSIYFGEGSWLTVV.

V gene TRBV7-2 combines with J gene TRBJ1-2, with 8 bases matching TRBD1. From germline, CDR1 is SGHTA and CDR2 FQGNSA. Unmatched junction bases numbered 6, after V lost 3 bases and J lost 6 bases. The CDR3 sequence is 14 residues long. CDR3 loop: CASSFTGTGDGYTF. The CDR3 DNA reads TGTGCCAGCAGCTTCACCGGGACAGGAGATGGCTACACCTTC.

This chain connects TRBV10-3 to TRBJ2-2; no reliable D call. Per the germline V gene, CDR1 is ENHRY and CDR2 is SYGVKD. The V and J ends lost 3 bases and 8 bases respectively, with 10 bases between them. This CDR3 has 13 residues. CDR3 in DNA: TGTGCCATCAGTGACCTGGGGTCAGGGGAGCTGTTTTTT. Translation: CAISDLGSGELFF.

The chain carries TRBV30 and TRBJ2-7, with 8 bases matching TRBD1. Per the germline V gene, CDR1 is GTSNPN and CDR2 is SVGIG (reference sequence). The V segment lost 0 bases and the J segment 6 bases; nucleotides outside the gene matches: 1. There are 12 residues in the CDR3. CDR3 protein: CAWSVDRGEQYF. CDR3 DNA sequence: TGTGCCTGGAGTGTCGACAGGGGCGAGCAGTACTTC.

V and J are TRBV5-4 and TRBJ1-1; no definite D call. The CDR3 is made up of 14 amino acids. Trimming removed 2 bases at V and 1 base at J, with 9 bases between. The germline CDR1 and CDR2 sequences are SGHNT and YYREEE (reference sequence). CDR3 coding DNA: TGTGCCAGCAGCTTCCCTCCAGCGAACACTGAAGCTTTCTTT. Translated, it gives CASSFPPANTEAFF.

This clonotype showed up just a few times. V usage is TRBV7-2 and J usage is TRBJ2-7, with 12 bases aligning to TRBD2. Looked up from germline, CDR1 is SGHTA and CDR2 is FQGNSA. The CDR3 has 16 residues. The CDR3 loop is CASSLEGASGRGEQYV. DNA for the CDR3: TGTGCCAGCAGTTTAGAAGGGGCTAGCGGGAGGGGAGAGCAGTACGTC.

This clonotype has more than one count but fewer than ten. V is TRBV27 and J is TRBJ2-1; 9 nucleotides match TRBD2. V lost 4 bases and J lost 1; bases outside the gene matches: 8. Germline V gene sequence: CDR1 MNHEY, CDR2 SMNVEV (reference sequence). CDR3 length: 17 residues. DNA of the CDR3: TGTGCCAGCAGTTGGCTCGCGGGACTAGCATCCTACAATGAGCAGTTCTTC. This sequence encodes CASSWLAGLASYNEQFF.

This clonotype was observed many times. V usage is TRBV19 and J usage is TRBJ2-3; D might be TRBD1 or TRBD2, each matching 5 bases. CDR1 is LNHDA, CDR2 SQIVND, per germline (reference sequence). The V end lost 4 bases, the J end lost 1 base, and 12 bases lay between the germline ends. The CDR3 extends over 15 amino acids. This chain's CDR3 is CASSRGAWGTDTQYF. The CDR3 DNA is TGTGCCAGTAGTAGAGGGGCCTGGGGCACAGATACGCAGTATTTT.

J is TRBJ2-7 and V is TRBV7-8; 9 bases are shared with TRBD1. This CDR3 spans 14 amino acids. Germline V gene data show CDR1 as SGHVS and CDR2 as FQNEAQ. V dropped 5 bases and J dropped 3; count of bases not matched to a gene: 5. CDR3 bases: TGTGCCAGCAGCGTGACAGGGGGACACTACGAGCAGTACTTC. Its protein is CASSVTGGHYEQYF.

With regard to this clonotype: Given a much more abundant clone one base away, this may be a read error. This chain links TRBV5-4 with TRBJ2-3, with 8 positions matching TRBD1. CDR1 and CDR2 from the germline V gene are SGHNT and YYREEE (reference sequence). The CDR3 extends over 14 amino acids. The J segment lost 7 bases and the V segment lost 5 bases, leaving 9 bases of the junction unmatched. For the CDR3, the DNA is TGTGCCAGCAGTCCGCAGGGGGCGTTGAATACGCAGTATTTT. This encodes CASSPQGALNTQYF.

Note on this clonotype: An end of the junction differs from the germline gene, which may be a read error. V is TRBV7-3 and J is TRBJ1-2, with 9 bases that match TRBD1. The CDR3 extends over 13 amino acids. From germline, CDR1 is SGHTA and CDR2 FQGTGA. CDR3 region: CASSQQGADGYTF. CDR3 nucleotide sequence: TGCGCCAGCAGCCAACAGGGGGCAGATGGCTACACCTTC.

Within the sample, this clonotype is hyperexpanded (1% or more). This rearrangement joins TRBV7-6 to TRBJ2-5; D gene unclear. The CDR3 runs 11 residues. The V end lost 5 bases, the J end lost 5 bases, and 6 bases lay between the germline ends. Looked up from germline, CDR1 is SGHVS and CDR2 is FNYEAQ. In DNA, the CDR3 is TGTGCCAGCAGCCCTGGTGAGACCCAGTACTTC. Residues: CASSPGETQYF.

This clonotype has at least ten counts. This chain uses TRBV5-1 with TRBJ1-6; possible D gene TRBD1, 6 bases. CDR1 is SGHRS, CDR2 YFSETQ, per germline. CDR3 length equals 14 residues. The germline V and J ends were trimmed by 3 bases and 8 bases, with 12 bases remaining between them. The CDR3 nucleotides are TGCGCCAGCAGCTCCTCAGGGGTGGATTCACCCCTCCACTTT. As protein: CASSSSGVDSPLHF. The whole variable domain, remainder taken from reference TRBV5-1 and TRBJ1-6, is KAGVTQTPRYLIKTRGQQVTLSCSPISGHRSVSWYQQTPGQGLQFLFEYFSETQRNKGNFPGRFSGRQFSNSRSEMNVSTLELGDSALYLCASSSSGVDSPLHFGNGTRLTVT.

This clonotype was detected ten times or more. The genes are TRBV28 and TRBJ2-5; possible D gene TRBD2, 6 bases. This CDR3 has 14 residues. Germline V gene lookup returns CDR1 MDHEN and CDR2 SYDVKM. V lost 2 bases and J 5 bases, leaving 12 bases between the germline ends. CDR3 nucleotides: TGTGCCAGCAGTTTAGCGGGGAGTGGGGAGACCCAGTACTTC. Protein sequence: CASSLAGSGETQYF.

This clonotype came up many times. The chain is built from TRBV6-5 and TRBJ1-3; 12 nucleotides agree with TRBD1. The V gene's germline CDR1 is MNHEY and CDR2 SVGAGI. The CDR3 is 17 amino acids. V dropped 3 bases and J dropped 4; count of bases not matched to a gene: 7. The CDR3 loop is CASSYVGTGGSGNTIYF. The DNA of the CDR3 is TGTGCCAGCAGTTATGTAGGGACAGGGGGCTCCGGAAACACCATATATTTT.

On this clonotype: Because the CDR3 is missing its conserved closing phenylalanine or tryptophan, this is likely a read error. The rearrangement joins TRBV20-1 to TRBJ2-5; TRBD2 agrees at 9 bases. Germline values: CDR1 DFQATT, CDR2 SNEGSKA (reference sequence). This CDR3 has 12 amino acids. Losses at the gene ends were 6 bases for V and 5 bases for J; bases not matched to a gene: 4. The CDR3 nucleotides read TGCAGTGCGCGGCTAGCGGGGGAGACCCAGTACTCC. This gives the protein CSARLAGETQYS.

This clonotype occurred many times. This chain connects TRBV19 to TRBJ1-5; TRBD1 matches 7 bases. Germline CDR1 is LNHDA and CDR2 is SQIVND (reference sequence). Losses at the gene ends were 6 bases for V and 7 bases for J; bases not matched to a gene: 6. The CDR3 covers 13 residues. CDR3 in amino acids: CASRGQDRQPQHF. Here the CDR3 DNA reads TGTGCCAGTAGAGGACAGGACAGGCAGCCCCAGCATTTT.

The chain combines TRBV9 with TRBJ2-7, with 9 positions matching TRBD1. The germline CDR1 and CDR2 sequences are SGDLS and YYNGEE. This CDR3 has 15 amino acids. J was trimmed by 4 bases and V by 0 bases; bases with no gene match: 5. For the CDR3, the DNA is TGTGCCAGCAGCGTAGCTACAGGGGGCGGTTACGAGCAGTACTTC. Translated, it gives CASSVATGGGYEQYF.

Many counts were recorded for this clonotype. The rearrangement joins TRBV6-2 or TRBV6-3 to TRBJ2-5, with D unclear. CDR3 length: 12 amino acids. Per germline, CDR1 MNHEY and CDR2 SVGEGT. Trimming pared 6 bases from V and 4 bases from J, leaving 9 bases between. The CDR3 DNA reads as TGTGCCAGCAGCCCTCTGAGAGAGACCCAGTACTTC. This codes for CASSPLRETQYF.

This rearrangement joins TRBV4-3 to TRBJ1-6, with D possibly matching TRBD1 (5 bases). Germline V gives CDR1 LGHNA, CDR2 YSLEER. V lost 4 bases to trimming and J lost 7 bases, with 20 bases between them. The length of the CDR3 is 17 residues. Here the CDR3 DNA reads TGCGCCAGCAGCCCGACCCTCCCCGGGGCAGGGAATTCACCCCTCCACTTT. Its protein is CASSPTLPGAGNSPLHF.